The 5 T cell receptor beta chains below all came from one sample that was sequenced in a study of blood T cell repertoires in COVID-19. Using immunoSEQ multiplex PCR, the repertoire was profiled, and TCRdb retains in-frame clones only, with some absent. The sample includes approximately 290,000 clones, about 90% of them seen just once. Sequences were obtained from PBMCs or T cells enriched from blood (not recorded which). The source of these receptors is a woman aged 18-30 years with acute COVID-19.

In DNA, the CDR3 is TGTGCCAGCAGTCCGACAGGGGTTGGCAATCAGCCCCAGCATTTT. It is translated as CASSPTGVGNQPQHF. The chain uses TRBV6-5 and TRBJ1-5; 8 bases are shared with TRBD1. The CDR3 loop spans 15 amino acids. Germline CDR1 reads MNHEY; CDR2 reads SVGAGI. After removal of 5 bases from V and 2 bases from J, the junction contained 5 bases not matched to a gene.

The J gene is TRBJ2-2, the V gene TRBV7-6, with TRBD1 identical over 9 bases. The germline gives CDR1 SGHVS, CDR2 FNYEAQ. There are 20 residues in the CDR3. V dropped 5 bases and J dropped 4; count of bases not matched to a gene: 20. This chain's CDR3 is CASSRPRDRDQRASTGELFF. The CDR3 DNA sequence: TGTGCCAGCAGCCGCCCCCGGGACAGGGACCAGCGGGCGTCCACCGGGGAGCTGTTTTTT.

This clone was counted a single time. The chain employs TRBV16 and TRBJ2-7; 9 bases map to TRBD2. This CDR3 spans 16 amino acids. CDR1 is KGHSY, CDR2 FQNENV, per germline. Germline trimming cut 4 bases from V and 6 bases from J; bases unmatched to any gene: 13. CDR3 sequence reads: CASSPTVRTSDPEQYF. CDR3 bases: TGTGCCAGCAGCCCGACAGTCCGGACTAGCGATCCCGAGCAGTACTTC.

J is TRBJ2-7 and V is TRBV11-1; TRBD1 matches 7 bases. V was pared by 2 bases and J by 3 bases, with 1 base of the junction left unmatched. The CDR3 totals 13 residues. CDR1 is SGHAT, CDR2 FQDESV, per germline (reference sequence). CDR3 DNA: TGTGCCAGCAGCTTAAGGGACAGCTACGAGCAGTACTTC. Translating it yields CASSLRDSYEQYF.

V gene TRBV29-1 combines with J gene TRBJ1-2; D gene ambiguous. CDR1 SQVTM and CDR2 ANQGSEA come from the germline V gene. The CDR3 length is 14 residues. The germline V and J ends were trimmed by 2 bases and 1 base, with 11 bases remaining between them. The CDR3 DNA follows: TGCAGCGTTGAACCCAGAAACCTTAACTATGGCTACACCTTC. Translated, it gives CSVEPRNLNYGYTF.